This TCR beta chain appears in the sequencing data of a study of OX40 agonist ivuxolimab in advanced cancers. Overall study context: Mean age 60 years, range about 20 to 79; approximately 80% male.

Only in-frame clones appear in the TCRdb table, and some are missing; sequencing was by immunoSEQ multiplex PCR. Of approximately 70,000 clones listed, 85% are singletons. The CDR3 loop spans 14 amino acids. Germline V CDR1 and CDR2: MNHNY, SVGAGI (reference sequence). V shed 5 bases and J 4 bases; nucleotides not matched to a gene: 5. The chain uses TRBV6-6 and TRBJ2-5; 9 bases fit TRBD2. Material: CD4+ or CD8+ T cells sorted from blood, obtained in a trial of the OX40 agonist ivuxolimab. The sequence was obtained from an adult with an advanced solid tumor such as melanoma, head and neck, liver or kidney cancer. CDR3 protein: CASSKKGLAETQYF. In nucleotides, the CDR3 is TGTGCCAGCAGTAAAAAGGGACTAGCAGAGACCCAGTACTTC.